These T cell receptor beta chains were read from a single sample in a study of response to subunit inactivated influenza vaccine. Each CDR3 protein is one row after TCRdb ran MiXCR on the RT-PCR reads. The repertoire holds approximately 680,000 distinct CDR3 sequences, with approximately 15% as singletons. The sequenced sample was PBMCs from blood, obtained 12 days after vaccination. The origin of the receptors is a man aged 45-65 years who received an inactivated influenza vaccine. Both conserved end residues are part of each CDR3. The D gene is left open where the match is weak. A clone size is listed for some rows: how often the clone was seen (once, few, many), or a class if it is expanded.

>many|TRBV12-3/TRBV12-4|TRBJ1-3|.
CASRMSSGNTIYF
TGTGCCAGCAGGATGAGCTCTGGAAACACCATATATTTT
>few|TRBV6-1|TRBJ2-2|TRBD1
CATVRDRITGELFF
TGTGCCACCGTTCGGGACAGAATCACCGGGGAGCTGTTTTTT
>few|TRBV5-1|TRBJ2-1|.
CASSLARLLDEQFF
TGCGCCAGCAGCTTGGCCCGATTGTTAGATGAGCAGTTCTTC
>.|TRBV6-2/TRBV6-3|TRBJ2-2|TRBD2
CASSRTGTINTGELFF
TGTGCCAGCAGTCGAACCGGGACTATCAACACCGGGGAGCTGTTTTTT
>.|TRBV7-4|TRBJ2-1|.
CASLIEGRVKDEQFF
TGTGCCAGCCTCATAGAGGGCAGGGTCAAGGATGAGCAGTTCTTC
>many|TRBV20-1|TRBJ1-1|.
CSARNEWIGTEAFF
TGCAGTGCTAGAAACGAGTGGATCGGCACTGAAGCTTTCTTT
>.|TRBV12-3/TRBV12-4|TRBJ2-2|TRBD1
CASTSGTGGSGELFF
TGTGCCAGCACCTCCGGGACAGGGGGGTCCGGGGAGCTGTTTTTT
>few|TRBV5-1|TRBJ1-5|TRBD1
CASSTGDSNQPQHF
TGCGCCAGCTCTACAGGGGATAGCAATCAGCCCCAGCATTTT
>.|TRBV5-1|TRBJ1-2|TRBD1
CASSHDRVYGYTF
TGCGCCAGCAGCCACGACAGGGTATACGGCTACACCTTC
>.|TRBV3-1|TRBJ2-7|.
CASSQQVPCTHEQYF
TGTGCCAGCTCCCAACAGGTCCCTTGTACCCACGAGCAGTACTTC
>few|TRBV7-2|TRBJ1-3|.
CASSLGRAGNTIYF
TGTGCCAGCAGTTTAGGACGAGCGGGAAACACCATATATTTT
>few|TRBV2|TRBJ2-5|.
CASRDFNYQETQYF
TGTGCCAGCAGGGACTTCAATTACCAAGAGACCCAGTACTTC
>.|TRBV6-2/TRBV6-3|TRBJ1-5|TRBD1
CASSPMRTGEYWGNQPQHF
TGTGCCAGCAGCCCTATGCGGACAGGGGAGTATTGGGGCAATCAGCCCCAGCATTTT
>.|TRBV30|TRBJ2-1|.
CAWSGSGANEQFF
TGTGCCTGGAGTGGATCGGGGGCTAATGAGCAGTTCTTC
>few|TRBV4-2|TRBJ2-7|.
CASSPTSTRSSYEQYF
TGTGCCAGCAGCCCCACTAGTACACGGAGCTCCTACGAGCAGTACTTC
>few|TRBV29-1|TRBJ2-1|TRBD2
CSVAQSGTSVF
TGCAGCGTCGCCCAATCCGGGACTAGCGTCTTC
>few|TRBV28|TRBJ1-4|.
CASSSTPISGVGAWWRTNEKLFF
TGTGCCAGCAGTTCCACTCCAATAAGTGGAGTCGGGGCTTGGTGGAGAACTAATGAAAAACTGTTTTTT
>.|TRBV5-1|TRBJ2-1|.
CASSLVRRQGYNEQFF
TGCGCCAGCAGCTTGGTACGGCGTCAGGGGTACAATGAGCAGTTCTTC
>few|TRBV5-6|TRBJ1-4|.
CASSLTGAGAEKLFF
TGTGCCAGCAGCTTGACCGGGGCCGGGGCTGAAAAACTGTTTTTT
>.|TRBV7-8|TRBJ2-5|.
CASSLGAASGETQYF
TGTGCCAGCAGCTTGGGGGCCGCTAGCGGAGAGACCCAGTACTTC
>many|TRBV3-1|TRBJ1-5|TRBD1
CASSPDRVGPQHF
TGTGCCAGCAGCCCGGACAGGGTTGGGCCCCAGCATTTT
>few|TRBV24-1|TRBJ2-1|.
CATSDGVSSYNEQFF
TGTGCCACCAGTGACGGGGTTAGCTCCTACAATGAGCAGTTCTTC
>.|TRBV9|TRBJ2-5|.
CASSVGVFRETQYF
TGTGCCAGCAGCGTAGGGGTTTTTCGGGAGACCCAGTACTTC
>many|TRBV2|TRBJ1-6|.
CASRKTGFNSPLHF
TGTGCCAGCAGAAAGACAGGTTTTAATTCACCCCTCCACTTT
>.|TRBV29-1|TRBJ1-3|.
CSDLDRSSGNTIYF
TGCAGCGACCTCGACAGATCCTCTGGAAACACCATATATTTT
>few|TRBV11-2|TRBJ2-5|TRBD2
CASSLVIPPPWGGETQYF
TGTGCCAGCAGCTTAGTCATACCCCCTCCTTGGGGAGGGGAGACCCAGTACTTC
>few|TRBV6-6|TRBJ2-1|.
CASSNLQYNEQFF
TGTGCCAGCAGCAACCTACAATACAATGAGCAGTTCTTC
>few|TRBV20-1|TRBJ2-1|.
CSAIRFGEQFF
TGCAGTGCTATTCGGTTTGGAGAGCAGTTCTTC
>.|TRBV12-3/TRBV12-4|TRBJ1-5|TRBD1
CASSSPLDRVGDQPQHF
TGTGCCAGCAGTTCCCCTCTTGACAGGGTAGGGGATCAGCCCCAGCATTTT
>.|TRBV11-2|TRBJ2-7|.
CASSWGPGTYEQYF
TGTGCCAGCAGCTGGGGACCGGGAACCTACGAGCAGTACTTC
>.|TRBV5-4|TRBJ1-1|.
CASSLGRAWAEAFF
TGTGCCAGCAGCTTGGGCAGGGCCTGGGCTGAAGCTTTCTTT
>.|TRBV27|TRBJ1-3|.
CASSFHRGHQGNTIYF
TGTGCCAGCAGTTTCCATCGGGGCCATCAGGGAAACACCATATATTTT
>.|TRBV28|TRBJ2-1|.
CASSTLGRGSYNEQFF
TGTGCCAGCAGTACCCTGGGGAGGGGGTCCTACAATGAGCAGTTCTTC
>few|TRBV7-2|TRBJ2-2|.
CASSPLALAGVGELFF
TGTGCCAGCAGCCCTCTCGCACTAGCCGGGGTCGGGGAGCTGTTTTTT
>few|TRBV4-3|TRBJ2-2|.
CASSQDLQYTGELFF
TGCGCCAGCAGCCAAGACTTACAGTACACCGGGGAGCTGTTTTTT
>few|TRBV6-2/TRBV6-3|TRBJ2-7|TRBD1
CASSPNRYRGITYEQYF
TGTGCCAGCAGTCCGAACCGCTACAGGGGTATAACCTACGAGCAGTACTTC
>few|TRBV4-3|TRBJ2-7|.
CASSQDAGQLMVQYF
TGCGCCAGCAGCCAAGATGCAGGACAGCTTATGGTGCAGTACTTC
>.|TRBV7-2|TRBJ2-2|.
CASRGLDSLTPGELFF
TGTGCCAGCAGGGGCTTGGACAGTCTAACCCCCGGGGAGCTGTTTTTT
>few|TRBV7-3|TRBJ2-1|.
CASSLIGGKYNEQFF
TGTGCCAGCAGCTTAATTGGCGGGAAGTACAATGAGCAGTTCTTC
>.|TRBV4-1|TRBJ1-6|.
CASSQLGSGASPLHF
TGCGCCAGCAGCCAACTCGGGTCAGGGGCATCACCCCTCCACTTT
>few|TRBV7-3|TRBJ2-3|.
CASSLKLSGDTQYF
TGTGCCAGCAGCTTAAAACTGAGCGGAGATACGCAGTATTTT
>.|TRBV19|TRBJ1-5|TRBD1
CASTGGARGKNQPQHF
TGTGCCAGCACCGGGGGGGCCAGGGGGAAAAATCAGCCCCAGCATTTT
>.|TRBV5-1|TRBJ1-2|TRBD1
CASSLDGTGSYGYTF
TGCGCCAGCAGCTTGGATGGGACAGGAAGCTATGGCTACACCTTC
>medium-sized|TRBV28|TRBJ2-2|TRBD2
CASSFWTSGTGELFF
TGTGCCAGCAGTTTTTGGACTAGCGGGACCGGGGAGCTGTTTTTT
>.|TRBV5-4|TRBJ2-5|TRBD1
CASSSSGTGRQTQYF
TGTGCCAGCAGCTCGTCCGGGACAGGGAGGCAGACCCAGTACTTC
>few|TRBV19|TRBJ1-5|TRBD1
CASTGQGNQPQHF
TGTGCCAGTACCGGACAGGGGAATCAGCCCCAGCATTTT
>.|TRBV7-8|TRBJ2-2|.
CASSLASTRDTGELFF
TGTGCCAGCAGCTTAGCTTCGACACGGGACACCGGGGAGCTGTTTTTT
>few|TRBV27|TRBJ2-7|.
CASSFAGGGEQYF
TGTGCCAGCAGTTTCGCAGGGGGAGGCGAGCAGTACTTC
>few|TRBV28|TRBJ2-3|TRBD2
CASSSMRGASFRDTQYF
TGTGCCAGCAGTTCCATGCGGGGGGCGAGTTTCAGAGATACGCAGTATTTT
>.|TRBV29-1|TRBJ2-1|.
CSVEGAGVGHEQFF
TGCAGCGTTGAGGGGGCGGGAGTAGGTCATGAGCAGTTCTTC